This T cell receptor (beta chain) was observed in a study of T-cell reconstitution after alpha-beta-depleted transplantation in children. Unique molecular identifiers were used in preparing the TCRbeta library. One entry per CDR3 protein, called by TCRdb with MiXCR from the PCR reads. The repertoire consists of more than 550,000 distinct CDR3 sequences, with about 10% occurring once and the leading ten covering about 4%. Looked up from germline, CDR1 is SQVTM and CDR2 is ANQGSEA. The CDR3 runs to 15 residues. The V gene lost 1 base and the J gene lost 0 bases, with 13 bases spanning the gap. This clonotype was detected a few times.

The gene calls are TRBV29-1 and TRBJ2-7; D might be TRBD1 (6 bases). The material sequenced was PBMCs from the stem cell graft donor, taken from the stem cell graft. This sequence originates from a human donor who donated a stem cell graft to a child with acute myeloid leukemia. CDR3 coding DNA: TGCAGCGTTGAAGTCGGGGACATCAGCTCCTACGAGCAGTACTTC. It translates to CSVEVGDISSYEQYF.